The clone carrying this T cell receptor (beta chain) has just a few counts. The antigen is unknown. Trimming removed 0 bases from V and 10 bases from J, with 13 bases in between. This CDR3 is built from 14 residues. CDR1 GTSNPN and CDR2 SVGIG come from the germline V gene (reference sequence). This entry is derived from a study of T cell responses to AZD1222 COVID-19 vaccine. Broader study findings: CD4 TCRs covered the whole spike, strongest at regions 160-218 and 743-854.

Method: immunoSEQ multiplex PCR; TCRdb's copy keeps in-frame clones and lacks some. The table shows fewer than 200,000 clones, with about 87% occurring only once. The rearrangement uses TRBV30 and TRBJ1-6; no definite D call. This TCR was sampled from an adult in good health. This specimen consisted of peripheral blood, obtained on day 0 of AZD1222 vaccination. In DNA, the CDR3 is TGTGCCTGGAGTGTAGCGACAAGACTCTCACCCCTCCACTTT. It yields the protein CAWSVATRLSPLHF. Full variable domain (outside the CDR3, taken from reference TRBV30 and TRBJ1-6): SQTIHQWPATLVQPVGSPLSLECTVEGTSNPNLYWYRQAAGRGLQLLFYSVGIGQISSEVPQNLSASRPQDRQFILSSKKLLLSDSGFYLCAWSVATRLSPLHFGNGTRLTVT.